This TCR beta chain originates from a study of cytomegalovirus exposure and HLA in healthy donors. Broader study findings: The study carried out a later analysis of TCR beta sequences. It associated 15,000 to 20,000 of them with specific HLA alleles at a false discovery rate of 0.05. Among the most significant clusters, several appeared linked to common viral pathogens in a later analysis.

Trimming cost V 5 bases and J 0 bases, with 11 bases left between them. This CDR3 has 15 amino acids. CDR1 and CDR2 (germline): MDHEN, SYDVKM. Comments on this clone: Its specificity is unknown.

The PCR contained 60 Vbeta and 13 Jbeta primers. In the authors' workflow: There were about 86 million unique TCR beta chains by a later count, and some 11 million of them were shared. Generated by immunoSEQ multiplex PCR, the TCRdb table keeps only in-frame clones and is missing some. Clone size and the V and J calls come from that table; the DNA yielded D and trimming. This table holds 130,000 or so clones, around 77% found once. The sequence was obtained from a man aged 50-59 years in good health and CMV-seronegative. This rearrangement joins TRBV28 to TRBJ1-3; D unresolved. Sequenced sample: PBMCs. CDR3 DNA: TGTGCCAGCAGTACCACCGGGAGCTCTGGAAACACCATATATTTT. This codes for CASSTTGSSGNTIYF.